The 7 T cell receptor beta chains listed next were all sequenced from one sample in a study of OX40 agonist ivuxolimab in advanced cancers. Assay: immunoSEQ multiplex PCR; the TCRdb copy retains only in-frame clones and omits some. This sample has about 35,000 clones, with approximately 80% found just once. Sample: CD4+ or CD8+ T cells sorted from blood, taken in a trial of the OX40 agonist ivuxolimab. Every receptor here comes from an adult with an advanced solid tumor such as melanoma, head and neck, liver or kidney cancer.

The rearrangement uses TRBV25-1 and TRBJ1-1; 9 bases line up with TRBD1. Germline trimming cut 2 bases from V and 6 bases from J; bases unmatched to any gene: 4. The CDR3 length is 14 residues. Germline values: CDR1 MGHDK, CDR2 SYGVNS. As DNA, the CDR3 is TGTGCCAGCAGTGAACACGGGACAGGGTCTGAAGCTTTCTTT. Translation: CASSEHGTGSEAFF.

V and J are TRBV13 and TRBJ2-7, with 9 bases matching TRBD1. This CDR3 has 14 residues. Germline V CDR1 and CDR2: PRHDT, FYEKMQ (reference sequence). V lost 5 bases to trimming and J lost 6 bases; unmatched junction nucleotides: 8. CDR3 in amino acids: CASSPGQGSGEQYF. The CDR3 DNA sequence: TGTGCCAGCAGCCCGGGACAGGGCTCAGGCGAGCAGTACTTC.

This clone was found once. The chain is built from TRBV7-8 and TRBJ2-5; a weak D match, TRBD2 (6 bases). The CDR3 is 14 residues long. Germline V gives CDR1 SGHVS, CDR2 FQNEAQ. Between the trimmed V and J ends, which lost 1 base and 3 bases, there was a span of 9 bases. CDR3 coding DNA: TGTGCCAGCAGCTTAGTGCGGGACGAAGAGACCCAGTACTTC. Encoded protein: CASSLVRDEETQYF.

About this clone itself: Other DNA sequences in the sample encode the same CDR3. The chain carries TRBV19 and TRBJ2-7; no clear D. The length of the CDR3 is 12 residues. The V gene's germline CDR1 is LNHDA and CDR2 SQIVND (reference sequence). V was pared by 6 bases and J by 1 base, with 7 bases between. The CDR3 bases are TGTGCCAGTAGCCCGAGTTCCTACGAGCAGTACTTC. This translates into CASSPSSYEQYF.

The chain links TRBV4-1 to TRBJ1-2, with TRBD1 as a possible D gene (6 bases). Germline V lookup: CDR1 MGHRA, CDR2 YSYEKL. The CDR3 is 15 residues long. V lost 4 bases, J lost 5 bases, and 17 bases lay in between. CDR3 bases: TGCGCCAGCAGCCGCTCTCTGACAGGACGATATGGCTACACCTTC. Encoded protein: CASSRSLTGRYGYTF.

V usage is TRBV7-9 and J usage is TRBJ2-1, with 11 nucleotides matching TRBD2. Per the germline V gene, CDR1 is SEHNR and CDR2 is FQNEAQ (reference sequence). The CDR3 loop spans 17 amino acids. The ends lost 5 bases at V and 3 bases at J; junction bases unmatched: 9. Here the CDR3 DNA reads TGTGCCAGCAGCGCCCACGAACTAGCGGGAGACTACAATGAGCAGTTCTTC. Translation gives CASSAHELAGDYNEQFF.

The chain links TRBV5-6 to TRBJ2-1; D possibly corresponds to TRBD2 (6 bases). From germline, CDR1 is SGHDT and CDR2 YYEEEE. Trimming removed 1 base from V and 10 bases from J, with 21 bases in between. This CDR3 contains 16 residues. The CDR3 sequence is CASSLLRLDIIGEQFF. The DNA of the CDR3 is TGTGCCAGCAGCTTGTTGAGACTAGATATCATCGGCGAGCAGTTCTTC.